This T cell receptor beta chain derives from a study of molecular identifiers for immune sequencing clone quantification. There are 13 residues in the CDR3. With 2 bases clipped from V and 6 bases from J, the junction kept 6 bases outside the gene matches. Germline assignment: CDR1 SQVTM and CDR2 ANQGSEA. TCRdb analysed the PCR reads with MiXCR anew, one entry per CDR3 protein. The data hold more than 450,000 distinct CDR3 sequences, with 20% to 25% observed a single time. A note on this clonotype: One base away lies a much larger clone, so this may be a sequencing read error.

The chain carries TRBV29-1 and TRBJ2-7; 8 bases are shared with TRBD2. The receptor's source is a human donor in good health. Some libraries in this study had Jurkat cell RNA spiked in. Sequencing used naive CD8+ T cells from blood, with Jurkat cell RNA spiked in. The subset was: FACS-sorted CD8+CD4-CCR7+CD45RA+ naive T cells. The CDR3 spells CSVESSGSFEQYF. CDR3 bases: TGCAGCGTTGAATCCAGCGGGAGTTTCGAGCAGTACTTC.